The next 29 T cell receptor beta chains were all read from a single sample in a study of response to subunit inactivated influenza vaccine. In TCRdb, the RT-PCR reads were re-called with MiXCR into one record per CDR3 protein. The sample lists around 650,000 distinct CDR3 sequences; about a sixth were seen once. The sample in question was PBMCs from blood, obtained approximately 13 days after vaccination. The receptors stem from a man aged 45-60 years who received an inactivated influenza vaccine.

This clonotype showed up just a few times. The chain links TRBV29-1 to TRBJ2-5, with a possible D match to TRBD2 (5 bases). With 3 bases removed from V and 2 bases from J, the gap between germline ends came to 13 bases. The CDR3 length is 14 residues. The germline gives CDR1 SQVTM, CDR2 ANQGSEA. This CDR3 is CSVDLRGYQETQYF. Here the CDR3 DNA reads TGCAGCGTTGACTTACGGGGATATCAAGAGACCCAGTACTTC.

The gene calls are TRBV5-1 and TRBJ2-7; perhaps TRBD2 as D (5 bases). CDR1 and CDR2 from the germline V gene are SGHRS and YFSETQ. The V gene lost 4 bases and the J gene lost 6 bases, with 23 bases spanning the gap. CDR3 length: 16 amino acids. The CDR3 DNA sequence: TGCGCCAGCAGCCCACACGAGGGTAGTGTGTTGGGCGAGCAGTACTTC. Translating gives CASSPHEGSVLGEQYF. The whole variable domain, filled in from reference TRBV5-1 and TRBJ2-7, reads KAGVTQTPRYLIKTRGQQVTLSCSPISGHRSVSWYQQTPGQGLQFLFEYFSETQRNKGNFPGRFSGRQFSNSRSEMNVSTLELGDSALYLCASSPHEGSVLGEQYFGPGTRLTVT.

This clonotype has ten or more counts. V and J are TRBV9 and TRBJ2-7, with D possibly being TRBD1 (5 bases). With 4 bases removed from V and 2 bases from J, the gap between germline ends came to 16 bases. This CDR3 is built from 15 residues. Germline CDR1 and CDR2: SGDLS and YYNGEE. The CDR3: CASSPIADSPYEQYF. CDR3 nucleotide sequence: TGTGCCAGCAGCCCAATCGCCGACAGTCCCTACGAGCAGTACTTC. Full variable domain (rest looked up from reference TRBV9 and TRBJ2-7): DSGVTQTPKHLITATGQRVTLRCSPRSGDLSVYWYQQSLDQGLQFLIQYYNGEERAKGNILERFSAQQFPDLHSELNLSSLELGDSALYFCASSPIADSPYEQYFGPGTRLTVT.

This chain uses TRBV9 with TRBJ1-1, with 7 bases fitting TRBD1. This CDR3 is 13 amino acids long. Trimming at V came to 7 bases and at J to 0 bases, leaving 3 bases not matched to a gene. Looked up from germline, CDR1 is SGDLS and CDR2 is YYNGEE. This CDR3 is CASAQGLNTEAFF. In nucleotides, the CDR3 is TGTGCCAGCGCACAGGGGCTGAACACTGAAGCTTTCTTT. Full variable domain (rest looked up from reference TRBV9 and TRBJ1-1): DSGVTQTPKHLITATGQRVTLRCSPRSGDLSVYWYQQSLDQGLQFLIQYYNGEERAKGNILERFSAQQFPDLHSELNLSSLELGDSALYFCASAQGLNTEAFFGQGTRLTVV.

This chain links TRBV12-3 or TRBV12-4 with TRBJ2-1; D is unclear. Trimming removed 0 bases at V and 10 bases at J, with 10 bases between. The CDR3 has 13 amino acids. The CDR3 is CASSLALRHEQFF. In DNA, the CDR3 is TGTGCCAGCAGTTTAGCGCTAAGGCACGAGCAGTTCTTC.

In its sample, this clonotype was seen a few times. The chain couples TRBV25-1 to TRBJ2-5, with D maybe TRBD2 (6 bases). Germline V gene sequence: CDR1 MGHDK, CDR2 SYGVNS. V lost 3 bases and J lost 11, with 13 bases in between. The CDR3 runs 12 residues. The CDR3 nucleotides read TGTGCCAGCAGTGACCCCCCTGGGACTCAGTACTTC. Translating it yields CASSDPPGTQYF.

This clonotype occurred a few times. In DNA form, the CDR3 reads TGTGCCAGCAGCTTGGGACTTACCCAGGGCGCGTACTTC. Its protein is CASSLGLTQGAYF. The genes are TRBV7-2 and TRBJ2-5; D possibly corresponds to TRBD2 (6 bases). Per germline, CDR1 SGHTA and CDR2 FQGNSA. There are 13 residues in the CDR3. The V gene lost 3 bases and the J gene lost 13 bases, with 18 bases spanning the gap.

This rearrangement joins TRBV7-9 to TRBJ2-3; D not resolved. Germline lookup yields CDR1 SEHNR and CDR2 FQNEAQ (reference sequence). The CDR3 consists of 13 residues. The V gene lost 3 bases and the J gene lost 4 bases, with 8 bases spanning the gap. The CDR3 sequence is CASSFSRSDTQYF. Here the CDR3 DNA reads TGTGCCAGCAGCTTTTCTCGATCAGATACGCAGTATTTT.

This clonotype was recorded many times. The chain uses TRBV15 and TRBJ2-7; no definite D call. V lost 0 bases and J lost 6, with 6 bases in between. CDR3 length equals 12 residues. The germline V gene has CDR1 LNHNV and CDR2 YYDKDF (reference sequence). The CDR3 reads CATSRDLGEQYF. CDR3 DNA: TGTGCCACCAGCAGAGATCTGGGCGAGCAGTACTTC.

The rearrangement links TRBV7-2 to TRBJ1-5, with D hard to call. Germline-derived CDR1 and CDR2 are SGHTA and FQGNSA. This CDR3 is built from 15 residues. Between the trimmed V and J ends, which lost 4 bases and 1 base, there was a span of 11 bases. The CDR3 coding sequence is TGTGCCAGCAGCTCTACGGGAGAAAGCAATCAGCCCCAGCATTTT. This encodes CASSSTGESNQPQHF.

The chain is built from TRBV7-6 and TRBJ2-1, with unresolved D. With 3 bases removed from V and 4 bases from J, the gap between germline ends came to 16 bases. CDR3 length: 16 amino acids. Germline V gene sequence: CDR1 SGHVS, CDR2 FNYEAQ. The CDR3 coding sequence is TGTGCCAGCAGCTTGGTGGCGACCACGACTTACAATGAGCAGTTCTTC. Protein: CASSLVATTTYNEQFF. The variable domain in full, with the rest retrieved from reference TRBV7-6 and TRBJ2-1, is GAGVSQSPRYKVTKRGQDVALRCDPISGHVSLYWYRQALGQGPEFLTYFNYEAQQDKSGLPNDRFSAERPEGSISTLTIQRTEQRDSAMYRCASSLVATTTYNEQFFGPGTRLTVL.

The V and J genes are TRBV5-6 and TRBJ2-3, with 11 nucleotides matching TRBD2. In germline, CDR1 is SGHDT, CDR2 YYEEEE. V shed 5 bases and J 9 bases; nucleotides not matched to a gene: 2. This CDR3 comprises 12 residues. In DNA, the CDR3 is TGTGCCAGCAGGACTAGCGGGACCACGCAGTATTTT. Translated: CASRTSGTTQYF.

The chain is built from TRBV20-1 and TRBJ2-1; 10 bases align to TRBD2. Trimming took 0 bases from V and 12 from J; bases not matched to a gene: 11. The CDR3 covers 15 residues. CDR1 and CDR2 from the germline V gene are DFQATT and SNEGSKA (reference sequence). The DNA for the CDR3 is TGCAGTGCTAGAGACGGTAGCGGGGGGACCAGGGGGCAGTTCTTC. As protein: CSARDGSGGTRGQFF.

The V call is TRBV7-3, the J call TRBJ2-1; 8 nucleotides match TRBD1. The CDR3 contains 16 residues. Germline values: CDR1 SGHTA, CDR2 FQGTGA. V trimming: 2 bases; J trimming: 3 bases; junction bases outside the gene matches: 6. CDR3 in amino acids: CASSLFSGQGYNEQFF. CDR3 bases: TGTGCCAGCAGCTTATTTTCCGGACAGGGCTACAATGAGCAGTTCTTC.

There are many counts of this clonotype. The V call is TRBV5-1, the J call TRBJ2-3; the D is unclear. Trimming removed 0 bases from V and 0 bases from J, with 11 bases in between. Germline loops: CDR1 SGHRS, CDR2 YFSETQ. This CDR3 is 16 amino acids long. The CDR3 DNA reads as TGCGCCAGCAGCTTGGAAGCTACGGCTAGCACAGATACGCAGTATTTT. Amino acids: CASSLEATASTDTQYF.

The chain carries TRBV12-3 or TRBV12-4 and TRBJ2-7, with D perhaps matching TRBD1 or TRBD2 (5 bases each). The CDR3 contains 14 residues. V was cut by 6 bases and J by 4 bases, with 16 bases left in between. As DNA, the CDR3 is TGTGCCAGCAGCCCTCGGGACGAAGTTTACGAGCAGTACTTC. Its translation: CASSPRDEVYEQYF.

This clonotype was seen repeatedly, ten times or more. The gene calls are TRBV7-2 and TRBJ2-7; D assignment may be TRBD1 or TRBD2 (5 bases each). The CDR3 covers 16 residues. V lost 5 bases and J 0 bases, leaving 17 bases between the germline ends. The germline gives CDR1 SGHTA, CDR2 FQGNSA. CDR3 loop: CASSRTFGTASYEQYF. DNA of the CDR3: TGTGCCAGCAGCCGAACGTTCGGGACGGCCTCCTACGAGCAGTACTTC.

This clonotype has just a few counts. The gene calls are TRBV6-2 or TRBV6-3 and TRBJ2-1, with 7 bases matching TRBD1. Germline V gene lookup returns CDR1 MNHEY and CDR2 SVGEGT. J was trimmed by 4 bases and V by 6 bases; bases with no gene match: 12. The CDR3 is 16 residues long. The CDR3 DNA sequence: TGTGCCAGCAGCCTCAAGGGACAGTTAAATTACAATGAGCAGTTCTTC. It translates to CASSLKGQLNYNEQFF.

The chain uses TRBV11-3 and TRBJ2-1; no firm D call. Trimming removed 5 bases from V and 11 bases from J, with 13 bases in between. Germline CDR1 and CDR2: SGHNT and YENEEA. CDR3 length: 12 amino acids. CDR3 loop: CASSQSSGQQFF. CDR3 coding DNA: TGTGCCAGCAGCCAGTCCTCCGGACAGCAGTTCTTC. The entire variable domain, with the rest obtained from reference TRBV11-3 and TRBJ2-1, is as follows: EAGVVQSPRYKIIEKKQPVAFWCNPISGHNTLYWYLQNLGQGPELLIRYENEEAVDDSQLPKDRFSAERLKGVDSTLKIQPAELGDSAVYLCASSQSSGQQFFGPGTRLTVL.

This clonotype was found a few times. V usage is TRBV6-2 or TRBV6-3 and J usage is TRBJ2-1; D may be TRBD1 or TRBD2 (7 bases each). The V and J ends lost 5 bases and 9 bases respectively, with 17 bases between them. This CDR3 comprises 14 residues. Looked up from germline, CDR1 is MNHEY and CDR2 is SVGEGT. The CDR3 loop is CASSIQTGRVEQFF. The CDR3 region has the DNA TGTGCCAGCAGTATCCAGACAGGGAGGGTTGAGCAGTTCTTC.

DNA for the CDR3: TGTGCCAGCAGCGTAGGATCGGGACAGTCCTACGAGCAGTACTTC. Translation gives CASSVGSGQSYEQYF. The chain links TRBV7-3 to TRBJ2-7, with TRBD1 matching 7 bases. This CDR3 spans 15 amino acids. Germline lookup yields CDR1 SGHTA and CDR2 FQGTGA. V lost 5 bases to trimming and J lost 1 base; unmatched junction nucleotides: 8.

This clonotype was picked up many times. The V call is TRBV7-2, the J call TRBJ1-1; D gene uncertain. Deletions cut 2 bases from V and 1 base from J, with 5 bases between. Germline CDR1 reads SGHTA; CDR2 reads FQGNSA. This CDR3 has 13 residues. The CDR3 DNA sequence: TGTGCCAGCAGCTTAACCCAGAACACTGAAGCTTTCTTT. This codes for CASSLTQNTEAFF.

The chain joins TRBV6-1 to TRBJ2-1, with D possibly being TRBD2 (7 bases). CDR3 length: 15 amino acids. CDR1 and CDR2 from the germline V gene are MNHNS and SASEGT. Trimming removed 7 bases from V and 7 bases from J, with 20 bases in between. In DNA, the CDR3 is TGTGCCAGCAATCCCTCGGGGAGGGGGGCTAATGAGCAGTTCTTC. Protein: CASNPSGRGANEQFF.

V and J are TRBV10-3 and TRBJ1-1; D not resolved. This CDR3 has 14 residues. V shed 3 bases and J shed 5 bases, with 13 bases lying between them. In germline, CDR1 is ENHRY, CDR2 SYGVKD. CDR3 region: CAISDPPGSTEAFF. The CDR3 DNA is TGTGCCATCAGTGATCCCCCGGGAAGTACTGAAGCTTTCTTT.

A remark on this clonotype: One end of the junction does not line up with germline, which may come from a read error. V gene TRBV10-3 combines with J gene TRBJ2-5; a weak D match, TRBD1 (5 bases). CDR1 and CDR2 from the germline V gene are ENHRY and SYGVKD. The CDR3 is 13 residues long. CDR3: CAIRGQGQENQYF. The CDR3 DNA reads TGTGCCATCAGGGGGCAGGGTCAAGAGAACCAGTACTTC.

This CDR3 is CASSRSGTGNTEAFF. Written as DNA, the CDR3 is TGCGCCAGCAGCCGAAGCGGGACCGGGAACACTGAAGCTTTCTTT. The rearrangement joins TRBV4-3 to TRBJ1-1, with D possibly TRBD1 on 5 matching bases. Germline V gives CDR1 LGHNA, CDR2 YSLEER. CDR3 length equals 15 residues. Trimming took 4 bases from V and 1 from J, leaving 13 bases between them.

The rearrangement links TRBV15 to TRBJ2-7; no clear D gene. Trimming removed 0 bases at V and 9 bases at J, with 12 bases between. Germline V gene data show CDR1 as LNHNV and CDR2 as YYDKDF (reference sequence). The CDR3 loop spans 13 amino acids. CDR3 region: CATSRDMRGGQYF. In nucleotides, the CDR3 is TGTGCCACCAGCAGAGATATGCGAGGCGGGCAGTACTTC. The whole variable domain, remainder taken from reference TRBV15 and TRBJ2-7, is DAMVIQNPRYQVTQFGKPVTLSCSQTLNHNVMYWYQQKSSQAPKLLFHYYDKDFNNEADTPDNFQSRRPNTSFCFLDIRSPGLGDTAMYLCATSRDMRGGQYFGPGTRLTVT.

This clonotype has a handful of counts. The chain has TRBV12-3 or TRBV12-4 and TRBJ2-1; 7 bases are a match to TRBD1. The CDR3 is made up of 17 amino acids. V was clipped by 6 bases and J by 7 bases; unmatched bases: 18. Here the CDR3 reads CASRLRGPLTGRNEQFF. In DNA, the CDR3 is TGTGCCAGCAGATTAAGGGGGCCTTTAACAGGGCGGAATGAGCAGTTCTTC.

This clonotype turned up a few times. The chain carries TRBV20-1 and TRBJ2-1, with D possibly being TRBD1 (5 bases). Germline CDR1 is DFQATT and CDR2 is SNEGSKA (reference sequence). The ends were cut back, 6 bases at V and 8 bases at J, with 11 bases in the middle. The CDR3 is made up of 11 amino acids. CDR3 sequence (DNA): TGCAGTGCCCACCAGGGTTATGAGCAGTTCTTC. Translation gives CSAHQGYEQFF.